This TCR beta chain was captured in a study of T cells in Graves' hyperthyroidism and ophthalmopathy. On the study more broadly: Peripheral blood samples were taken at initial diagnosis, prior to any treatment.

This clonotype has ten or more counts. TCR beta CDR3 regions were amplified from RNA. The study used the HTBI primer set for a first-round RT-PCR of the TCR CDR3. TCRdb reprocessed the multiplex PCR reads with MiXCR, giving one entry per CDR3 protein. The profile shows 200,000 to 250,000 distinct CDR3 sequences, 16% of them singletons. The germline V gene has CDR1 LGHNT and CDR2 FRNRAP. The CDR3 totals 15 residues. Trimming removed 3 bases from V and 1 base from J, with 11 bases in between. The source is a woman under 30 with Graves' ophthalmopathy. The rearrangement joins TRBV12-5 to TRBJ2-3; weak D call: TRBD2 (5 bases). Material for sequencing was blood. The chain's CDR3 is CASGFLGERTDTQYF. CDR3 coding DNA: TGTGCTAGTGGTTTCCTTGGGGAGCGCACAGATACGCAGTATTTT.